Given below is one T cell receptor beta chain in context. Losses at the gene ends were 4 bases for V and 2 bases for J; bases not matched to a gene: 6. CDR3 length: 14 residues. Germline-derived CDR1 and CDR2 are SGDLS and YYNGEE. This entry comes from a study of blood T cell repertoires in COVID-19. Original data processing: For nucleated cells, counts were estimated from reference gene primer amplification. Assay used: immunoSEQ multiplex PCR; TCRdb lists only in-frame clones, some missing. V, J and clone size are those of that table, while D and trimming were read from the DNA. The table has under 110,000 clones, 70% to 80% seen once; the top ten hold about 0.85%.

The sequenced sample consisted of peripheral blood. The chain combines TRBV9 with TRBJ2-7, with 7 nucleotides matching TRBD1. This clonotype was obtained from a human donor with acute or convalescent COVID-19. The donor label of this sample is uncertain. The chain's CDR3 is CASSPGTAPYEQYV. CDR3 DNA sequence: TGTGCCAGCAGCCCCGGGACAGCCCCCTACGAGCAGTACGTC.